This T cell receptor beta chain was documented in a study of T cell responses to AZD1222 COVID-19 vaccine. Study results and caveats: Spike-wide vaccine-associated CD4 TCRs dominated at 160-218 and 743-854. Just a handful of AZD1222 recipients tested seropositive at baseline. Compared with day 0, the breadth and depth of the Spike-specific TCR repertoire rose significantly after two doses of AZD1222. It should be noted that donors were predominantly white British and more often female, and clonal diversity was possibly underestimated.

This clone appeared once. Its antigen is undetermined. Clones were read by immunoSEQ multiplex PCR, and TCRdb kept only the in-frame ones, dropping some. Among 90,000 to 100,000 clones, almost 90% were seen once, and the ten largest hold about 16%. The V and J ends lost 2 bases and 6 bases respectively, with 8 bases between them. Germline-derived CDR1 and CDR2 are MNHEY and SMNVEV (reference sequence). The CDR3 runs 13 residues. This TCR was sampled from an adult who received the AZD1222 COVID-19 vaccine. This rearrangement joins TRBV27 to TRBJ2-1; no reliable D call. Sequenced here: peripheral blood, sampled 28 days after the second AZD1222 dose. CDR3 sequence: CASSLHRGNEQFF. As DNA, the CDR3 is TGTGCCAGCAGTTTACATCGCGGCAATGAGCAGTTCTTC.